This T cell receptor beta chain was sequenced during a study of T-cell reconstitution after alpha-beta-depleted transplantation in children. This clonotype showed up just a few times. Construction of the TCRbeta library involved unique molecular identifiers. TCRdb re-called the PCR reads through MiXCR, storing one row per CDR3 protein. The data hold 440,000 or so distinct CDR3 sequences, with about a tenth observed a single time. The V and J ends lost 1 base and 2 bases respectively, with 11 bases between them. In germline, CDR1 is LNHNV, CDR2 YYDKDF (reference sequence). The CDR3 extends over 15 amino acids.

The source material was PBMCs from the stem cell graft donor, sampled from the stem cell graft. The V gene is TRBV15, the J gene TRBJ1-1, with D possibly matching TRBD1 (5 bases). The origin of this receptor is a human donor who donated a stem cell graft to a child with acute myeloid leukemia. CDR3 region: CATSRAGTYNTEAFF. The CDR3 DNA reads TGTGCCACCAGCAGAGCCGGGACCTATAACACTGAAGCTTTCTTT.